The subject of this entry is one TCR beta chain. The junction differs from germline at one of its ends, possibly a read error. How the authors handled the data: Amplification from reference gene primers served as the basis for estimated nucleated cell counts. TCRdb's table, derived via immunoSEQ multiplex PCR, lists solely in-frame clones and lacks some. The V and J calls and clone size come from that table; D and trimming were worked out from the DNA. Among 25,000 to 30,000 clones listed, about 92% were seen once. This CDR3 has 11 residues. The germline gives CDR1 MDHEN, CDR2 SYDVKM. The sample is drawn from a study of blood T cell repertoires in COVID-19. Study-level information: Sites in the United States, Italy and Spain provided acute and convalescent COVID-19 samples. The cDNA or gDNA used as material had been derived from T cells, B-cell-depleted T cells, or PBMCs.

The receptor's source is a man between 45 and 60 years old with active COVID-19. The chain has TRBV28 and TRBJ1-5; D unresolved. Input material: peripheral blood. CDR3 amino acids: CASSLYQAQHF. Here the CDR3 DNA reads TGTGCCAGCAGTTTATATCAGGCCCAGCATTTT.